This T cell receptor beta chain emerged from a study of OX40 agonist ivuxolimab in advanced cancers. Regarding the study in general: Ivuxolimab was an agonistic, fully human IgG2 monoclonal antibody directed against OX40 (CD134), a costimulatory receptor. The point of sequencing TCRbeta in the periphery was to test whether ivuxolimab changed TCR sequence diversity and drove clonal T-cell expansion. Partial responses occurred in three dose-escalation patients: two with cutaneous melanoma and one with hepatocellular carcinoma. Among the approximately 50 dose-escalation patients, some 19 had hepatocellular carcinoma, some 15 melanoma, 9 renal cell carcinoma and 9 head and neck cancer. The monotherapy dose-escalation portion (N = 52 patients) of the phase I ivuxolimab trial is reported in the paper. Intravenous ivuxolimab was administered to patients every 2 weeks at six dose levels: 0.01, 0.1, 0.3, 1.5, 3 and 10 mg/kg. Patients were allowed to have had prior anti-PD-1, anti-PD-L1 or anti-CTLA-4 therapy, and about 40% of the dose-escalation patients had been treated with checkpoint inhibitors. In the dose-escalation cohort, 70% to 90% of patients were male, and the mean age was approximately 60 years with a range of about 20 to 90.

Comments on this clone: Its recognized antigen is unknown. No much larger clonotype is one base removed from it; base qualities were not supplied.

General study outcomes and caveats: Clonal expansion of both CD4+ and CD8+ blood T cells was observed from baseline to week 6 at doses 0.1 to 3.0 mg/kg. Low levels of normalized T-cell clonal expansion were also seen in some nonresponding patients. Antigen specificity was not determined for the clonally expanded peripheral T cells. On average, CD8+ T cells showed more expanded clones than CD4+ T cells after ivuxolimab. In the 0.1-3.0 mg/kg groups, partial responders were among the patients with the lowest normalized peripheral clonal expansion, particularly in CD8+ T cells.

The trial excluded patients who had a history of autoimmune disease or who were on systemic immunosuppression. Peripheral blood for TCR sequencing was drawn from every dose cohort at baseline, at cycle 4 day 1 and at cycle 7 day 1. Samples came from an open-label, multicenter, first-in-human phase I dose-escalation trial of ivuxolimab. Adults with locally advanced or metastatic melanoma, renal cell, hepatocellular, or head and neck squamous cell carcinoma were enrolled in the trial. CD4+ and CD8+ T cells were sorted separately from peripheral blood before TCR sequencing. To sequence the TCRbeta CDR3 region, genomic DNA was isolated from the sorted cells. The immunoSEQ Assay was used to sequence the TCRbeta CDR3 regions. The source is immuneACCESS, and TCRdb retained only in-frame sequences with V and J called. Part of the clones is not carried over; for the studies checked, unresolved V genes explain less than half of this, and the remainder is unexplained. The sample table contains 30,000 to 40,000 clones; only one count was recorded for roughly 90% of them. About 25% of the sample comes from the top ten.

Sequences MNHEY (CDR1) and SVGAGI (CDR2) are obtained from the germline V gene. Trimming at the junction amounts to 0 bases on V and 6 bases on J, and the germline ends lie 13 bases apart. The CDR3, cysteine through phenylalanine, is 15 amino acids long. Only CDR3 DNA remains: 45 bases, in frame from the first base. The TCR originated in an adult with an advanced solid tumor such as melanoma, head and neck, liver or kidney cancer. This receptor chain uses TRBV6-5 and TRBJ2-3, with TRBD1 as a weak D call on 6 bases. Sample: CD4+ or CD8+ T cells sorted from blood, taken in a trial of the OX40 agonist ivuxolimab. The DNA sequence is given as TGTGCCAGCAGTTACTCGAATACAGGGAAGGATACGCAGTATTTT. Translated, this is CASSYSNTGKDTQYF.